This T cell receptor beta chain comes out of a study of T cell repertoires in aging, cancer and after chemotherapy (dated by TCRdb to between 2018 and 2021). Turning to the overall study: Donors spanned six age groups from 30 or younger to 70 or older, with at least three individuals per group. Healthy donor control TCR repertoires were recorded over several months to years and showed clear clonal overlap across re-sampling. The complete dataset included around 9 million TCR reads. To examine immunoaging and T cell reconstitution after chemotherapy, the study profiled TCR beta repertoires in peripheral blood from healthy donors and cancer patients. Alongside under 100 healthy donors serving as a reference group, the cohort included some 220 cancer patients, of whom around 91 had hematological cancers and more than 120 had solid cancers.

Using a mixed TRB-A/B primer pool, multiplex touch-down PCR amplified rearranged TRB sequences covering the V, D and J segments. Illumina adapters and sample indices were added to the amplicons in two consecutive PCR reactions performed with Phusion HS II polymerase. Amplicons were gel-purified with the NucleoSpin Gel and PCR Clean-up kit, then checked with Qubit and an Agilent 2100 Bioanalyzer. Sequencing of libraries was carried out on an Illumina MiSeq in 600-cycle, single-indexed, paired-end runs. The paper's data handling went like this. Processing of the TRB sequences was carried out with MiXCR versions 2.12 and 3.0.5. Each unique CDR3 nucleotide sequence counted as one clone, and only productive sequences with at least two reads were retained. The repertoire metrics were Shannon diversity, evenness, clonality (calculated as one minus evenness), and diversity profiles parameterized by alpha from 0 to 5. The IGoR algorithm was used to calculate generation probabilities of clones in the paired pre- and post-chemotherapy samples. Using fastp at Q25 and MiXCR, TCRdb reprocessed the public reads and kept productive beta chains. Rows matching on CDR3 protein sequence are summarized as one entry with the most common DNA and genes. These V and J calls are TCRdb output, not the study's own analysis. The sample table contains more than 8,000 distinct CDR3 sequences; only one count was recorded for 35% to 50% of them. The ten largest clones add up to 3.5% of the sample.

In its sample, this clonotype was seen once. The specificity of this receptor is unknown. It has no much larger one-base neighbor in the sample; base qualities were not kept. A single read counts as weak evidence. Beyond this particular receptor, the publication reports: Significantly lower blood TCR diversity and higher clonality were observed in untreated patients with hematological or solid cancers than in age-matched healthy donors. In healthy donors, the decline in TCR diversity with age was mainly explained by loss of richness, whereas in cancer patients loss of evenness was also found to contribute. According to the authors, the repertoire data do not allow conclusions to be drawn about immunological memory after chemotherapy. In both cancer cohorts, the median generation probability rose over the chemotherapy interval, which suggests that the repertoire was reconstituted through rebound thymic output.

Genomic DNA extracted from peripheral blood, rather than sorted cells or RNA, was used as the source for amplification of TCR beta rearrangements. The CDR3 holds 20 amino acids from the cysteine to the phenylalanine. The only DNA kept is the CDR3, 60 bases in frame from the first base. The germline V gene (reference sequence) gives CDR1 as MNHEY and CDR2 as SMNVEV. Trimming takes 3 bases from V and 1 base from J, and the germline ends sit 24 bases apart. The rearranged chain carries TRBV27 and TRBJ2-2; TRBD1 is possibly the D segment (5 matching bases). The receptor was isolated from a human donor in good health. Sequencing was performed on blood. The DNA sequence follows: TGTGCCAGCAGTTTTCGGGTTTATGTATGGGGCCGATTGAACACCGGGGAGCTGTTTTTT. It translates as CASSFRVYVWGRLNTGELFF.